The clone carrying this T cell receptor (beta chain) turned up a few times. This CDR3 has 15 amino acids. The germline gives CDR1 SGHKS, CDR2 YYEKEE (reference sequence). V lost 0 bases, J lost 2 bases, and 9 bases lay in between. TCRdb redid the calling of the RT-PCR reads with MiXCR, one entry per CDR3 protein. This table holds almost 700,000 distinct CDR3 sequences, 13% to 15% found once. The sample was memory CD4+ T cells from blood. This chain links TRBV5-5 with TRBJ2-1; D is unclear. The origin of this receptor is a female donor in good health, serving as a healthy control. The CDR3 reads CASSLGPVTYNEQFF. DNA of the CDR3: TGTGCCAGCAGCTTGGGTCCGGTGACCTACAATGAGCAGTTCTTC.